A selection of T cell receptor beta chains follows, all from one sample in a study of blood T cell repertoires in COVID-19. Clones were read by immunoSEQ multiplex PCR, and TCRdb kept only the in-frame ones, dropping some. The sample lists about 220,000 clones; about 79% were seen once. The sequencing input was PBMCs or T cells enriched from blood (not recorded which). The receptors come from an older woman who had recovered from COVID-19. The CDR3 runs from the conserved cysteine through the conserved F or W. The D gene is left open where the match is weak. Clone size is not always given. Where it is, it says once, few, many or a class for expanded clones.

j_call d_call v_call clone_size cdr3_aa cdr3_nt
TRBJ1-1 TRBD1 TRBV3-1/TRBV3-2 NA CASSQGDRGMTEAFF TGTGCCAGCAGCCAAGGGGACAGGGGTATGACTGAAGCTTTCTTT
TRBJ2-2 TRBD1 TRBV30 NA CAWSWTGNTGELFF TGTGCCTGGAGTTGGACAGGGAACACCGGGGAGCTGTTTTTT
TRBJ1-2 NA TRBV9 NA CASSLSVQAEGYTF TGTGCCAGCAGCCTCAGCGTTCAAGCAGAGGGCTACACCTTC
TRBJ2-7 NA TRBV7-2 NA CASSLSSNRGHYEQYF TGTGCCAGCAGCCTCAGCTCAAACCGGGGACACTACGAGCAGTACTTC
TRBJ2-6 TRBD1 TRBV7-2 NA CASSLGTGLTFSGANVLTF TGTGCCAGCAGCTTGGGGACAGGTCTAACTTTCTCTGGGGCCAACGTCCTGACTTTC
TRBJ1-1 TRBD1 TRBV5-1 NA CASSPTGANTEAFF TGCGCCAGCAGCCCGACAGGGGCGAACACTGAAGCTTTCTTT
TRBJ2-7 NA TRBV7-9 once CATEPRAYEQYF TGTGCCACCGAGCCCAGGGCCTACGAGCAGTACTTC
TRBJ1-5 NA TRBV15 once CATSRWALNQPQHF TGTGCCACCAGCAGATGGGCCTTAAATCAGCCCCAGCATTTT
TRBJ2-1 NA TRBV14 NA CASSSRSGRPYNEQFF TGTGCCAGCAGCTCACGCAGCGGGCGTCCCTACAATGAGCAGTTCTTC
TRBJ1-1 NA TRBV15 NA CATSREGVGQSEAFF TGTGCCACCAGCAGAGAGGGGGTGGGACAATCTGAAGCTTTCTTT